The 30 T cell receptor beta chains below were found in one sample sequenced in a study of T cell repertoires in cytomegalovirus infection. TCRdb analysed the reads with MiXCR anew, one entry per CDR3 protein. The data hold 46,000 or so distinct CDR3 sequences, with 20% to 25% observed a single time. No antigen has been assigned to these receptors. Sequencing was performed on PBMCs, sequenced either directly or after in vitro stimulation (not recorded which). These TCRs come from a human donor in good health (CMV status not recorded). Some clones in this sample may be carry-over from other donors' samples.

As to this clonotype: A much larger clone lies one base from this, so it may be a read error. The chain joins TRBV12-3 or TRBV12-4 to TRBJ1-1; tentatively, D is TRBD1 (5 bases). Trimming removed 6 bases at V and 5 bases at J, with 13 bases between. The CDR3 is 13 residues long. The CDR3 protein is CASRSGEGTEAFF. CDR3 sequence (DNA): TGTGCCAGCAGGAGCGGGGAGGGGACTGAAGCTTTCTTT.

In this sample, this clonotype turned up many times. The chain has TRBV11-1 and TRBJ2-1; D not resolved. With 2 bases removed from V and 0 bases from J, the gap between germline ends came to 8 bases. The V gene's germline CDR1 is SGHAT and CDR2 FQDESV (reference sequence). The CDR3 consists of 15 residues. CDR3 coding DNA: TGTGCCAGCAGCTTATCCGATCGCTCCTACAATGAGCAGTTCTTC. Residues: CASSLSDRSYNEQFF.

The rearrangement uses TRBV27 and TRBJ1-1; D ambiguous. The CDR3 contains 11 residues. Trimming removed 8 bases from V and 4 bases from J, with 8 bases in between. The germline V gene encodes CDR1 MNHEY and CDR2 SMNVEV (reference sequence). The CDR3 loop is CASGPGTEAFF. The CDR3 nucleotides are TGTGCCAGCGGGCCGGGCACTGAAGCTTTCTTT.

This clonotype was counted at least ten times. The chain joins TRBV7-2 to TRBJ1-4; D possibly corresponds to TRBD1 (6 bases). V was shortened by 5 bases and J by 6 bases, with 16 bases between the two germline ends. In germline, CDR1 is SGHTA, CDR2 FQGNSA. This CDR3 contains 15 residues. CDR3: CASSQVWGADEKLFF. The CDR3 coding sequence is TGTGCCAGCAGCCAAGTGTGGGGGGCCGATGAAAAACTGTTTTTT.

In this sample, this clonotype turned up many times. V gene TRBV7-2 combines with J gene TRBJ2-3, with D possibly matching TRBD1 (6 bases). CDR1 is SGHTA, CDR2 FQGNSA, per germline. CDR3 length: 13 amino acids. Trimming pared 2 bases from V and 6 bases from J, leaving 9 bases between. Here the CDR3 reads CASSLLTGDTQYF. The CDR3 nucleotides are TGTGCCAGCAGCTTACTCACAGGGGATACGCAGTATTTT.

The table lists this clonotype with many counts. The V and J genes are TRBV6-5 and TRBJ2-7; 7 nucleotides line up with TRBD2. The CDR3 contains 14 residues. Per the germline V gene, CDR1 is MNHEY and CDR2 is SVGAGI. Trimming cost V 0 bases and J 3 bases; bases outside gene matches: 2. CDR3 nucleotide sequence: TGTGCCAGCAGTTACTCGGCGGGAGACTACGAGCAGTACTTC. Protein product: CASSYSAGDYEQYF.

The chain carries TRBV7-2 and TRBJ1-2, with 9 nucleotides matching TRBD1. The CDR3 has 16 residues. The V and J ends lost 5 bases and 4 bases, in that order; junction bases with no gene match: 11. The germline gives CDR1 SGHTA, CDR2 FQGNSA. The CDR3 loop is CASSLGTGGAGYGYTF. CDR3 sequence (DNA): TGTGCCAGCAGCCTTGGTACAGGGGGCGCGGGCTATGGCTACACCTTC.

As DNA, the CDR3 is TGTGCCAGCAGCTTAGCGTGGGGACAGGGGGTCAATGAGCAGTTCTTC. Encoded protein: CASSLAWGQGVNEQFF. The V and J genes are TRBV7-8 and TRBJ2-1; 11 bases are a match to TRBD1. CDR3 size: 16 residues. CDR1 and CDR2 from the germline V gene are SGHVS and FQNEAQ. The V gene end was trimmed by 0 bases and the J gene end by 6 bases; junction bases not matched to a gene: 4.

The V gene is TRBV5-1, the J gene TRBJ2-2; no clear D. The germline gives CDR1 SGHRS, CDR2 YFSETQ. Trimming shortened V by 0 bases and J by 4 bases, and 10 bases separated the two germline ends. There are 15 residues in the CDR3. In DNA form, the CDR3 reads TGCGCCAGCAGCTTGGCCATGGAATCCACCGGGGAGCTGTTTTTT. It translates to CASSLAMESTGELFF.

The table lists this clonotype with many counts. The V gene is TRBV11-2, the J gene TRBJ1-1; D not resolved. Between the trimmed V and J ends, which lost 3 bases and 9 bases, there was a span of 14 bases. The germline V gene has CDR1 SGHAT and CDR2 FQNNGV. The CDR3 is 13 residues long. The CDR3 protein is CASSFWYDDKAFF. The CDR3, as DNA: TGTGCCAGCAGCTTCTGGTACGACGACAAAGCTTTCTTT.

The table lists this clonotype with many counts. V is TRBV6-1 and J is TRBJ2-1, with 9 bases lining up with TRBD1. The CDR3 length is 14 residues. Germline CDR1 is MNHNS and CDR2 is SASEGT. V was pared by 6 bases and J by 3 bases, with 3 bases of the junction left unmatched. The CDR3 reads CASRETGGYNEQFF. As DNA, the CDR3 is TGTGCCAGCAGGGAGACAGGGGGCTACAATGAGCAGTTCTTC.

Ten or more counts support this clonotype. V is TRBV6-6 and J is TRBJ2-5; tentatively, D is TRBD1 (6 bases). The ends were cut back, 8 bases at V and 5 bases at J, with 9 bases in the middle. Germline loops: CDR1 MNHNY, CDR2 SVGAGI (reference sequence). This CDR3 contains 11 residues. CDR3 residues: CASSQGETQYF. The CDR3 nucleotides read TGTGCCAGCTCCCAGGGGGAGACCCAGTACTTC.

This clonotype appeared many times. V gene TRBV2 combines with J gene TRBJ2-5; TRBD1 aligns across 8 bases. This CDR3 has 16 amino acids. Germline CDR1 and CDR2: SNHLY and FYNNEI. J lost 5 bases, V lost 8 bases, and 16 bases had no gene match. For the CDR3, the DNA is TGTGCCAGCGGGCCGGACAGGGTTCGGGGTTTGGAGACCCAGTACTTC. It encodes CASGPDRVRGLETQYF.

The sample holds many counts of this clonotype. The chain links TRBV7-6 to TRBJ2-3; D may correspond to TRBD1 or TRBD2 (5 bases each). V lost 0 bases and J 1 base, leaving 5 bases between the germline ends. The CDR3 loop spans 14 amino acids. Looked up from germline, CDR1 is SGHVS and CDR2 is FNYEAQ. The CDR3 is CASSLAGGTDTQYF. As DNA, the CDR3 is TGTGCCAGCAGCTTAGCGGGGGGCACAGATACGCAGTATTTT.

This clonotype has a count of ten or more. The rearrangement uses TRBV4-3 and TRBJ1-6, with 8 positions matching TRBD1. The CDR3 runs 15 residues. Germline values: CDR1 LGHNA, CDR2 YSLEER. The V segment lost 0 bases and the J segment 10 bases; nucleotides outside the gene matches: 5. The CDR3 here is CASSQEAGGVSPLHF. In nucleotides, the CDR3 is TGCGCCAGCAGCCAAGAGGCAGGGGGCGTCTCACCCCTCCACTTT.

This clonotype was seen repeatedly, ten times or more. CDR3 DNA sequence: TGTGCCAGCTCCCCTAGCAGGGGGAGGGAAACTGAAGCTTTCTTT. Translated, it gives CASSPSRGRETEAFF. The rearrangement uses TRBV18 and TRBJ1-1, with TRBD1 matching over 7 bases. From germline, CDR1 is KGHSH and CDR2 LQKENI. J was trimmed by 5 bases and V by 6 bases; bases with no gene match: 12. The CDR3 is 15 amino acids.

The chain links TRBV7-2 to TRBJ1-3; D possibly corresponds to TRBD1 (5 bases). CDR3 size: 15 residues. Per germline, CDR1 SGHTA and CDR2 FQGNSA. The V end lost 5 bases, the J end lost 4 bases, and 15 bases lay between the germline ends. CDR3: CASSVGGQSGNTIYF. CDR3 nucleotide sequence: TGTGCCAGCAGCGTAGGTGGACAATCGGGAAACACCATATATTTT.

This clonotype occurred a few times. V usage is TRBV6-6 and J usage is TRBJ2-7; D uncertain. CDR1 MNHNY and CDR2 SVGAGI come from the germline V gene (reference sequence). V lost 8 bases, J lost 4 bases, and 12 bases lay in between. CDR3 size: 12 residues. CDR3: CASLRFGYEQYF. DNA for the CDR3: TGTGCCAGCCTACGGTTTGGTTACGAGCAGTACTTC.

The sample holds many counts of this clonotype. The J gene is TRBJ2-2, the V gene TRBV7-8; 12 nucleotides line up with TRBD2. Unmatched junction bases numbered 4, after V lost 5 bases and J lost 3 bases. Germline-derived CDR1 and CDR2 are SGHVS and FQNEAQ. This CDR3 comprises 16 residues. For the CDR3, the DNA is TGTGCCAGCAGCCGACTAGCGGGAGTCGACACCGGGGAGCTGTTTTTT. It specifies CASSRLAGVDTGELFF.

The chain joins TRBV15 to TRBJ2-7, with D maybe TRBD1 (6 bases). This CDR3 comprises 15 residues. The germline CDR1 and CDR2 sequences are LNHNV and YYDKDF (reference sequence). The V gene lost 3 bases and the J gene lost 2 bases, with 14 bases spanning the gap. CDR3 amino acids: CATSSPRDTAYEQYF. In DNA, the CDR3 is TGTGCCACCAGCAGCCCCCGGGACACCGCCTACGAGCAGTACTTC. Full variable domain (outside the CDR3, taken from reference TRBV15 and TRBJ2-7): DAMVIQNPRYQVTQFGKPVTLSCSQTLNHNVMYWYQQKSSQAPKLLFHYYDKDFNNEADTPDNFQSRRPNTSFCFLDIRSPGLGDTAMYLCATSSPRDTAYEQYFGPGTRLTVT.

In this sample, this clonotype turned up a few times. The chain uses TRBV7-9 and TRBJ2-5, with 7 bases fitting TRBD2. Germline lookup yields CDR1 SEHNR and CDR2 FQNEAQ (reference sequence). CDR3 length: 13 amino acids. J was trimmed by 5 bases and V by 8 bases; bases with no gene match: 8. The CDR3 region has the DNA TGTGCCAGCGGGCGGGAGTGGCGGGAGACCCAGTACTTC. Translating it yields CASGREWRETQYF. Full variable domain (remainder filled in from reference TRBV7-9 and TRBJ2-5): DTGVSQNPRHKITKRGQNVTFRCDPISEHNRLYWYRQTLGQGPEFLTYFQNEAQLEKSRLLSDRFSAERPKGSFSTLEIQRTEQGDSAMYLCASGREWRETQYFGPGTRLLVL.

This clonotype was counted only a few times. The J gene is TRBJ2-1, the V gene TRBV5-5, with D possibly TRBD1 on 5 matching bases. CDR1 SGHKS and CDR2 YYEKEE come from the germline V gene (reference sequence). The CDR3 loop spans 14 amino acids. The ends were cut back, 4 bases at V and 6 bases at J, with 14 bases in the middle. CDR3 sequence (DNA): TGTGCCAGCAGCCAATTTCAGGGCCTCAATGAGCAGTTCTTC. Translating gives CASSQFQGLNEQFF.

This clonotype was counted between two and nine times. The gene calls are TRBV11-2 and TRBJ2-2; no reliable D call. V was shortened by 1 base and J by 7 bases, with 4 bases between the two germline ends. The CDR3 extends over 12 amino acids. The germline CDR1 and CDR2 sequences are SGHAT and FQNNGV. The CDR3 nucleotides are TGTGCCAGCAGCTTAGCCGGCGGGGAGCTGTTTTTT. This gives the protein CASSLAGGELFF.

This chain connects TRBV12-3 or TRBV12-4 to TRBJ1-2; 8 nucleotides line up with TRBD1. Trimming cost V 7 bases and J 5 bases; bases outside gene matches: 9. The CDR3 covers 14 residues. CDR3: CASTLTGAEYGYTF. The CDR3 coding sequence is TGTGCCAGCACTTTGACAGGGGCAGAATATGGCTACACCTTC.

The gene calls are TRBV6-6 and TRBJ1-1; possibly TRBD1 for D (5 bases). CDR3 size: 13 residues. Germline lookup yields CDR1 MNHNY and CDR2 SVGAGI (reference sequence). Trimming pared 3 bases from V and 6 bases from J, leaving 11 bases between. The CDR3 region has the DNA TGTGCCAGCAGTTATCAGGGTATTCCTGAAGCTTTCTTT. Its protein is CASSYQGIPEAFF.

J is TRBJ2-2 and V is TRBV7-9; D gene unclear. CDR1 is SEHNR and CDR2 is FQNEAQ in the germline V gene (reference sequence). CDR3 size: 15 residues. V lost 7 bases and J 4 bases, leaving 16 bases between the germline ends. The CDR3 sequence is CASTPRAAFTGELFF. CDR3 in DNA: TGTGCCAGCACCCCAAGGGCGGCTTTCACCGGGGAGCTGTTTTTT.

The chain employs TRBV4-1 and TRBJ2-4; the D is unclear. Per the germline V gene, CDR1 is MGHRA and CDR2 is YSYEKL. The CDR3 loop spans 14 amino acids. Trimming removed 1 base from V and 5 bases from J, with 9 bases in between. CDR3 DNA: TGCGCCAGCAGCCAAGGGTTTACGGAAAACATTCAGTACTTC. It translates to CASSQGFTENIQYF.

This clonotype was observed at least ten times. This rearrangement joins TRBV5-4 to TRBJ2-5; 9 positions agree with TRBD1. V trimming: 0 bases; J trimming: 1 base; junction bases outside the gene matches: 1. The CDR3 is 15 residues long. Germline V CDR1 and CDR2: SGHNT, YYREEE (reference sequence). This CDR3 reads CASSLEDRGQETQYF. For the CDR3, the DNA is TGTGCCAGCAGCTTGGAGGACAGGGGCCAAGAGACCCAGTACTTC.

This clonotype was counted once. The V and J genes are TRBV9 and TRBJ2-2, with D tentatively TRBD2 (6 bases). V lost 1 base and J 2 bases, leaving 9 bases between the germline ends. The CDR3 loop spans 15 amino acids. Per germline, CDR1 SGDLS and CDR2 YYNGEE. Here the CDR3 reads CASSVYAGNTGELFF. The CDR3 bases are TGTGCCAGCAGCGTATATGCGGGAAACACCGGGGAGCTGTTTTTT.

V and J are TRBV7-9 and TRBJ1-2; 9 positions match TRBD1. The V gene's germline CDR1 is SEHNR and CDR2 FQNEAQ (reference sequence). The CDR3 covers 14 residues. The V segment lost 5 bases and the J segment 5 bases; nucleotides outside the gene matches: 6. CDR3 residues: CASSSGQGWYGYTF. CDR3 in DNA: TGTGCCAGCAGCAGCGGACAGGGGTGGTATGGCTACACCTTC.